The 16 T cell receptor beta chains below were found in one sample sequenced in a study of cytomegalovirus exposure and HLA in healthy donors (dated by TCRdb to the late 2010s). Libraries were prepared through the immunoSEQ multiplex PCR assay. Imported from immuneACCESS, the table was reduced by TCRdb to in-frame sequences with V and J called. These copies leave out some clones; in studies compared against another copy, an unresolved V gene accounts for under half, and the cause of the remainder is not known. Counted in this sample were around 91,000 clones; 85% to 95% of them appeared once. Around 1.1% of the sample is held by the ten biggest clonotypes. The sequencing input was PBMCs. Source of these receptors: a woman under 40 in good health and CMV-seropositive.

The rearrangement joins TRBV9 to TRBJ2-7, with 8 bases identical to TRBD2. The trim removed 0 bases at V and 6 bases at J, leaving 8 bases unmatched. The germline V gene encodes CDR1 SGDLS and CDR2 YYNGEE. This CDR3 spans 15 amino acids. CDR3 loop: CASSVDVDLAGEQYF. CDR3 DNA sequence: TGTGCCAGCAGCGTAGACGTGGATCTAGCGGGCGAGCAGTACTTC.

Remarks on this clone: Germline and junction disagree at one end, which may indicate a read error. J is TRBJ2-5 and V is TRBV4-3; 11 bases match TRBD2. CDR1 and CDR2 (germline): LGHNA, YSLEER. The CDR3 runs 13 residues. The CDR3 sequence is CASSQPRRLAGHF. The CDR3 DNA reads TGCGCCAGCAGCCAACCCAGAAGACTAGCGGGGCACTTC.

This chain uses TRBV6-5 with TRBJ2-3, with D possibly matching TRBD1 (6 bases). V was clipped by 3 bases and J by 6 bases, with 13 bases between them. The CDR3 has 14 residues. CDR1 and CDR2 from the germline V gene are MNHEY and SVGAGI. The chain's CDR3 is CASSYDRSGDTQYF. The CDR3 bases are TGTGCCAGCAGTTATGACAGGTCAGGCGATACGCAGTATTTT.

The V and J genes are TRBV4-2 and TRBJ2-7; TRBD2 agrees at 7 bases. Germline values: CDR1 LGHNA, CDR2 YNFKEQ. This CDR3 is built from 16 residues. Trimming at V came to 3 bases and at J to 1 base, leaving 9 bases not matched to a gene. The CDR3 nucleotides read TGTGCCAGCAGCCAGGGAGAGCGGGATGTGTCCTACGAGCAGTACTTC. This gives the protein CASSQGERDVSYEQYF.

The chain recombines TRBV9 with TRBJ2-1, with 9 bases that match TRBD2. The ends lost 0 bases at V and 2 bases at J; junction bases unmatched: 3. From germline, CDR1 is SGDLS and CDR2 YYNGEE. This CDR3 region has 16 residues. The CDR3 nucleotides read TGTGCCAGCAGCGTAGGGGCTAGCGGGACCTACAATGAGCAGTTCTTC. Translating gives CASSVGASGTYNEQFF.

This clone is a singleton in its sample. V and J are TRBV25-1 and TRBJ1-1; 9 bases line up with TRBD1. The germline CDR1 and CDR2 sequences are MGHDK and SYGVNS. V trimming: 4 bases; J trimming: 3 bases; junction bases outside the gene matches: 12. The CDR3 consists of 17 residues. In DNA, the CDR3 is TGTGCCAGCAGTGGCCCGGGACAGGGAGCCGGGGACACTGAAGCTTTCTTT. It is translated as CASSGPGQGAGDTEAFF. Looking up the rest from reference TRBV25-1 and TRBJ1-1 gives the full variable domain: EADIYQTPRYLVIGTGKKITLECSQTMGHDKMYWYQQDPGMELHLIHYSYGVNSTEKGDLSSESTVSRIRTEHFPLTLESARPSHTSQYLCASSGPGQGAGDTEAFFGQGTRLTVV.

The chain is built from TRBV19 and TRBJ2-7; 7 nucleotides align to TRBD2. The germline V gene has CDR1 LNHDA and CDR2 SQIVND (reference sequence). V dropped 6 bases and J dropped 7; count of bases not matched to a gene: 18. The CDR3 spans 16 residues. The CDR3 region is CASSIHWGDYIREQYF. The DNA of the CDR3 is TGTGCCAGTAGCATCCATTGGGGGGACTACATTCGGGAGCAGTACTTC.

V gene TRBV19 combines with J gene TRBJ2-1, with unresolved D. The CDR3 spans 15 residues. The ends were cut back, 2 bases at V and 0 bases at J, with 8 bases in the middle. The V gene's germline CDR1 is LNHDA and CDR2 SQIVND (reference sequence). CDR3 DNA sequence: TGTGCCAGTAGTATACTAGAAAGCTCCTACAATGAGCAGTTCTTC. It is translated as CASSILESSYNEQFF.

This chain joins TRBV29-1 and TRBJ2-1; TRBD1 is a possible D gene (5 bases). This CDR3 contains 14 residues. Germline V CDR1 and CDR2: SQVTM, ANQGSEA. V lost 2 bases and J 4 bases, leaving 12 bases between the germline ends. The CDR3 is CSVESRALYNEQFF. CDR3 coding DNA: TGCAGCGTTGAATCCAGGGCCTTATACAATGAGCAGTTCTTC.

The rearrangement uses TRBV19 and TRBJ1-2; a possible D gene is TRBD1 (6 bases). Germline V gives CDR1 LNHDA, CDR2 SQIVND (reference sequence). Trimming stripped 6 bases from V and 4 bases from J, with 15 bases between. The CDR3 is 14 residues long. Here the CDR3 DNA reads TGTGCCAGTAGGGGCGGAACAGGGTTCTATGGCTACACCTTC. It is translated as CASRGGTGFYGYTF.

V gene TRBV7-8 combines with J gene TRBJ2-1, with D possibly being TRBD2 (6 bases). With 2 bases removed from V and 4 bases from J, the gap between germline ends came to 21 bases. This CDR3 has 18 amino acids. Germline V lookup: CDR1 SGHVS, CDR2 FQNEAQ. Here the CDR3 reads CASSLRASATSFYNEQFF. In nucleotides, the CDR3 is TGTGCCAGCAGCTTACGGGCTAGCGCGACCTCATTTTACAATGAGCAGTTCTTC.

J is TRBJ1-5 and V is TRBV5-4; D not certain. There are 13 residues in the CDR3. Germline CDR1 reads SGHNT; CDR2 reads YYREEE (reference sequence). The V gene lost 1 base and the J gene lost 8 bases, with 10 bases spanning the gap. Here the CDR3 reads CASSLSAREPQHF. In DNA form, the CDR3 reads TGTGCCAGCAGCTTGAGCGCGAGGGAGCCCCAGCATTTT.

CDR3 sequence (DNA): TGTGCCAGCAGCTTAGACATGGGCGCGAACACCGGGGAGCTGTTTTTT. Translation gives CASSLDMGANTGELFF. V and J are TRBV7-9 and TRBJ2-2; D unresolved. Trimming removed 1 base at V and 0 bases at J, with 9 bases between. The CDR3 is 16 amino acids. CDR1 and CDR2 from the germline V gene are SEHNR and FQNEAQ (reference sequence).

In nucleotides, the CDR3 is TGTGCCAGCAGGCGGACAGGGGATATAAACATTCAGTACTTC. Translated: CASRRTGDINIQYF. The chain couples TRBV6-1 to TRBJ2-4; 9 nucleotides line up with TRBD1. Looked up from germline, CDR1 is MNHNS and CDR2 is SASEGT. This CDR3 spans 14 amino acids. After removal of 6 bases from V and 6 bases from J, the junction contained 6 bases not matched to a gene.

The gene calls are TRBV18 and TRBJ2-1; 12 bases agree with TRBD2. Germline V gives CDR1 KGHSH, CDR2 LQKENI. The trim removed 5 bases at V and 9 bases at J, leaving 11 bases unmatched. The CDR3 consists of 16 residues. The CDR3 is CASSGPTSGSPVEQFF. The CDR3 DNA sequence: TGTGCCAGCTCAGGCCCGACTAGCGGGAGTCCGGTTGAGCAGTTCTTC.

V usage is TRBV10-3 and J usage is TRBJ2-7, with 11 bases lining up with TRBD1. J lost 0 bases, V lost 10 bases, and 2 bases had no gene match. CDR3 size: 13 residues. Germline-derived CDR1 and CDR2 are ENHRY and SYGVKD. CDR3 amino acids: CATGTGGSYEQYF. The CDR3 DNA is TGTGCCACCGGGACAGGGGGCTCCTACGAGCAGTACTTC.